The rows below give T cell receptor beta chains drawn from one sample of a study of T cell responses to AZD1222 COVID-19 vaccine. Only in-frame clones appear in the TCRdb table, and some are missing; sequencing was by immunoSEQ multiplex PCR. Of about 67,000 clones in the sample, approximately 81% are singletons; the top ten hold 21%. The sequencing here drew on peripheral blood, taken on day 0 of AZD1222 vaccination. The receptors here all came from an adult in good health. The CDR3 runs from the conserved cysteine through the conserved F or W. The D gene is left open where the match is weak. For some rows the clone size is stated as once, few or many, or as a class when expanded; others skip it.

V	size	J	D	DNA	CDR3
TRBV6-5	.	TRBJ2-5	TRBD1	TGTGCCAGCAGCGAGGGGGCAGAAAATATAGAGACCCAGTACTTC	CASSEGAENIETQYF
TRBV18	.	TRBJ2-3	.	TGTGCCAGCTCACCGCCAGGGGAAAGCACAGATACGCAGTATTTT	CASSPPGESTDTQYF
TRBV7-8	few	TRBJ1-2	TRBD1	TGTGCCAGCAGCGGCCCGACAGGGGGCGATACCAACTATGGCTACACCTTC	CASSGPTGGDTNYGYTF
TRBV4-2	.	TRBJ1-1	.	TGTGCCAGCAGCCAGAGGGTCGGGGGGGACACTGAAGCTTTCTTT	CASSQRVGGDTEAFF
TRBV11-3	once	TRBJ2-1	.	TGTGCCAGCAGCTCGTGGACCGGTGAGCAGTTCTTC	CASSSWTGEQFF
TRBV6-1	.	TRBJ2-5	.	TGTGCCAGCAGTGCCCGACTTAGCCGGTTTTCAGAGACCCAGTACTTC	CASSARLSRFSETQYF
TRBV19	once	TRBJ1-4	.	TGTGCCAGTAGTGCAGGGCTCGCAACTAATGAAAAACTGTTTTTT	CASSAGLATNEKLFF
TRBV28	.	TRBJ1-2	TRBD1	TGTGCCAGCAGTCCACAGGGGTTTGGCTACACCTTC	CASSPQGFGYTF
TRBV10-3	few	TRBJ2-7	.	TGTGCCATCAGTGCCTTATCAGGGGGGGGAGCCGAGCAGTACTTC	CAISALSGGGAEQYF
TRBV18	.	TRBJ2-4	TRBD1	TGTGCCAGCTCACCACCCCAGGGGGCGCGTTCGACGGACCTAGCCAAAAACATTCAGTACTTC	CASSPPQGARSTDLAKNIQYF
TRBV4-2	.	TRBJ2-7	.	TGTGCCAGCAGCCAAGATACCTACGAGCAGTACTTC	CASSQDTYEQYF
TRBV7-3	.	TRBJ2-3	.	TGTGCCAGCAGCCGTGCTAGCACAGATACGCAGTATTTT	CASSRASTDTQYF
TRBV19	few	TRBJ2-5	.	TGTGCCAGTAGTATGACAGCTCTCCAAGAGACCCAGTACTTC	CASSMTALQETQYF
TRBV4-2	.	TRBJ2-7	.	TGTGCCAGCAGCCAAGGCGAGCAGTACTTC	CASSQGEQYF
TRBV6-6	.	TRBJ1-1	TRBD1	TGTGCCAGCAGTTACGGGGACAGTGAAGCTTTCTTT	CASSYGDSEAFF
TRBV27	once	TRBJ1-5	TRBD1	TGTGCCAGCGGCCGACAGGGGGTTAATCAGCCCCAGCATTTT	CASGRQGVNQPQHF
TRBV3-1/TRBV3-2	once	TRBJ2-1	.	TGTGCCAGCAGCCAAGATAAGGTCTACAATGAGCAGTTCTTC	CASSQDKVYNEQFF
TRBV29-1	.	TRBJ2-7	.	TGCAGCGCGGACGCCGGGAGCGGCGAGCAGTACTTC	CSADAGSGEQYF
TRBV15	.	TRBJ2-3	TRBD2	TGTGCCACCAGCAGAGGGGCTAGCGGGACCATAGCCGATACGCAGTATTTT	CATSRGASGTIADTQYF
TRBV5-6	few	TRBJ1-5	.	TGTGCCAGCAGCTTGAGGGGGAGTAGCAATCAGCCCCAGCATTTT	CASSLRGSSNQPQHF